Below are 13 T cell receptor beta chains sequenced from a single sample in a study of shared clonotypes between healthy human individuals (dated by TCRdb to about 2020). Libraries came from the immunoSEQ multiplex PCR assay. This is the immuneACCESS table as TCRdb keeps it, with only in-frame sequences that have V and J called. A part of the clones is gone; compared with another copy, unresolved V genes explain less than half, and the rest is unexplained. For this sample the table gives about 470,000 clones, of which roughly 80% were detected only once. Of the sample, 13% is held by the ten largest clones. The sequenced sample consisted of PBMCs. These receptors were taken from a woman aged 40 to 55 in good health. Some clones in this sample may be carry-over from other donors' samples.

The rearrangement joins TRBV6-5 to TRBJ1-2, with 8 bases that match TRBD1. Germline V gene sequence: CDR1 MNHEY, CDR2 SVGAGI. The CDR3 is 14 residues long. V lost 4 bases to trimming and J lost 5 bases; unmatched junction nucleotides: 6. The chain's CDR3 is CASSLRTGWYGYTF. In DNA, the CDR3 is TGTGCCAGCAGTTTGCGGACAGGGTGGTATGGCTACACCTTC.

This chain joins TRBV4-2 and TRBJ1-6, with 9 bases aligning to TRBD1. The CDR3 runs to 16 residues. The V gene end was trimmed by 0 bases and the J gene end by 8 bases; junction bases not matched to a gene: 5. The germline V gene has CDR1 LGHNA and CDR2 YNFKEQ. The CDR3 region has the DNA TGTGCCAGCAGCCAAGAATCAGGACAGGGGTATTCACCCCTCCACTTT. Its protein product is CASSQESGQGYSPLHF.

The chain is built from TRBV30 and TRBJ2-7; no reliable D call. Trimming stripped 2 bases from V and 3 bases from J, with 11 bases between. The CDR3 is 13 residues long. CDR1 and CDR2 from the germline V gene are GTSNPN and SVGIG (reference sequence). CDR3 sequence: CAWSRPRIYEQYF. The CDR3 DNA sequence: TGTGCCTGGAGTCGGCCCAGAATCTACGAGCAGTACTTC.

The chain has TRBV28 and TRBJ1-2, with unresolved D. The germline CDR1 and CDR2 sequences are MDHEN and SYDVKM. With 5 bases removed from V and 6 bases from J, the gap between germline ends came to 10 bases. The CDR3 runs to 12 residues. CDR3 region: CASSVPLHGYTF. The CDR3 DNA follows: TGTGCCAGCAGTGTACCCTTGCATGGCTACACCTTC.

The chain employs TRBV6-4 and TRBJ2-1, with TRBD2 matching 12 bases. The CDR3 has 15 amino acids. V trimming: 2 bases; J trimming: 8 bases; junction bases outside the gene matches: 4. CDR1 and CDR2 (germline): MRHNA, SNTAGT. CDR3 nucleotide sequence: TGTGCCAGCAGTGACAGACTAGCGGGAGAGGATGAGCAGTTCTTC. This codes for CASSDRLAGEDEQFF.

The chain joins TRBV18 to TRBJ1-2; D unclear. This CDR3 comprises 14 residues. V lost 1 base, J lost 2 bases, and 8 bases lay in between. Germline CDR1 and CDR2: KGHSH and LQKENI. This chain's CDR3 is CASSPQGMNYGYTF. As DNA, the CDR3 is TGTGCCAGCTCACCACAGGGTATGAACTATGGCTACACCTTC. Looking up the rest from reference TRBV18 and TRBJ1-2 gives the full variable domain: NAGVMQNPRHLVRRRGQEARLRCSPMKGHSHVYWYRQLPEEGLKFMVYLQKENIIDESGMPKERFSAEFPKEGPSILRIQQVVRGDSAAYFCASSPQGMNYGYTFGSGTRLTVV.

The chain has TRBV28 and TRBJ1-5, with D uncertain. The CDR3 loop spans 12 amino acids. Looked up from germline, CDR1 is MDHEN and CDR2 is SYDVKM. V lost 6 bases to trimming and J lost 11 bases, with 14 bases between them. The CDR3 DNA follows: TGTGCCAGCAGCTCCTACATGGAGGCCCAGCATTTT. Amino acid sequence: CASSSYMEAQHF. Supplemented by reference TRBV28 and TRBJ1-5, the full variable domain reads DVKVTQSSRYLVKRTGEKVFLECVQDMDHENMFWYRQDPGLGLRLIYFSYDVKMKEKGDIPEGYSVSREKKERFSLILESASTNQTSMYLCASSSYMEAQHFGDGTRLSIL.

This chain uses TRBV7-2 with TRBJ1-2; D not certain. CDR1 is SGHTA, CDR2 FQGNSA, per germline. CDR3 size: 15 residues. V dropped 5 bases and J dropped 4 bases, with 17 bases sitting between them. CDR3 sequence (DNA): TGTGCCAGCAGCCCGGGTATAGGGTCGCTCTATGGCTACACCTTC. This sequence encodes CASSPGIGSLYGYTF.

Comment on this clone: This may stem from a read error, because a much larger clone lies one nucleotide away. The sample carries other DNA sequences with the same CDR3. The chain couples TRBV7-9 to TRBJ2-7; TRBD2 might be the D (5 bases). From germline, CDR1 is SEHNR and CDR2 FQNEAQ (reference sequence). The CDR3 is 13 residues long. The CDR3 loop reads CASSPWAEVEQYF. CDR3 sequence (DNA): TGTGCTAGCAGCCCCTGGGCGGAGGTCGAGCAGTACTTC.

V gene TRBV27 combines with J gene TRBJ2-2, with TRBD2 as a possible D gene (5 bases). CDR3 size: 17 residues. V lost 5 bases and J 5 bases, leaving 21 bases between the germline ends. Germline-derived CDR1 and CDR2 are MNHEY and SMNVEV (reference sequence). DNA for the CDR3: TGTGCCAGCAGTCTCCTTATAGGGAGAGTGTGGACCGGGGAGCTGTTTTTT. Protein: CASSLLIGRVWTGELFF.

This chain links TRBV7-2 with TRBJ2-7, with 15 bases identical to TRBD2. Per the germline V gene, CDR1 is SGHTA and CDR2 is FQGNSA. The CDR3 has 15 residues. J lost 6 bases, V lost 4 bases, and 4 bases had no gene match. In DNA, the CDR3 is TGTGCCAGCAGCTCGGGACTAGCGGGAGGAGGCGAGCAGTACTTC. It codes for CASSSGLAGGGEQYF.

The chain has TRBV7-9 and TRBJ2-2, with 9 bases aligning to TRBD1. The V segment lost 7 bases and the J segment 7 bases; nucleotides outside the gene matches: 13. CDR3 length: 16 residues. Per the germline V gene, CDR1 is SEHNR and CDR2 is FQNEAQ (reference sequence). CDR3 region: CASTPGQGWDIGELFF. In DNA, the CDR3 is TGTGCCAGCACCCCCGGACAGGGGTGGGACATCGGGGAGCTGTTTTTT.

This clone was seen only once. This chain joins TRBV6-1 and TRBJ1-2, with TRBD1 identical over 7 bases. V was clipped by 3 bases and J by 11 bases; unmatched bases: 6. This CDR3 has 12 amino acids. Germline CDR1 is MNHNS and CDR2 is SASEGT. CDR3 loop: CASSERQGRYTF. The DNA of the CDR3 is TGTGCCAGCAGTGAGCGACAGGGAAGGTACACCTTC.